These 15 T cell receptor beta chains came from one sample sequenced in a study of shared T cell receptors in the human thymus. TCRdb's table, derived via immunoSEQ multiplex PCR, lists solely in-frame clones and lacks some. The table includes under 850,000 clones, roughly 90% detected once. These records were also assigned to another study, of human thymus T cells.

Sequencing was done on a sample of thymocytes. The receptor source for this set is a boy under two years old with a congenital heart defect.

The rearrangement links TRBV11-1 to TRBJ1-5; D is unresolved. The germline V gene encodes CDR1 SGHAT and CDR2 FQDESV (reference sequence). Trimming pared 5 bases from V and 6 bases from J, leaving 17 bases between. The CDR3 sequence is 15 residues long. Written as DNA, the CDR3 is TGTGCCAGCAGCCCCCGGAGGGCCCGGGGTCAGCCCCAGCATTTT. It yields the protein CASSPRRARGQPQHF. Based on the CDR3 plus reference TRBV11-1 and TRBJ1-5, the full variable domain is EAEVAQSPRYKITEKSQAVAFWCDPISGHATLYWYRQILGQGPELLVQFQDESVVDDSQLPKDRFSAERLKGVDSTLKIQPAELGDSAMYLCASSPRRARGQPQHFGDGTRLSIL.

This clone is a singleton in its sample. The rearrangement joins TRBV5-6 to TRBJ2-1; TRBD2 matches at 8 bases. Trimming cost V 7 bases and J 9 bases; bases outside gene matches: 12. This CDR3 is 14 amino acids long. The germline gives CDR1 SGHDT, CDR2 YYEEEE. Here the CDR3 DNA reads TGTGCCAGCCTTCAGCGGGAGTGGGACTGTGAGCAGTTCTTC. Encoded protein: CASLQREWDCEQFF.

The rearrangement uses TRBV6-1 and TRBJ1-2, with no clear D. This CDR3 has 12 residues. V was shortened by 7 bases and J by 8 bases, with 14 bases between the two germline ends. Germline values: CDR1 MNHNS, CDR2 SASEGT. CDR3 coding DNA: TGTGCCAGCACTTACAGCGGTGGGGGCTACACCTTC. This codes for CASTYSGGGYTF.

The gene calls are TRBV6-4 and TRBJ2-7; D remains unclear. Trimming removed 4 bases from V and 2 bases from J, with 6 bases in between. Germline loops: CDR1 MRHNA, CDR2 SNTAGT. The length of the CDR3 is 12 residues. CDR3 sequence (DNA): TGTGCCAGCAGTGGGCAGACCTACGAGCAGTACTTC. This codes for CASSGQTYEQYF.

The gene calls are TRBV5-1 and TRBJ2-2; 8 nucleotides match TRBD2. Germline V gene data show CDR1 as SGHRS and CDR2 as YFSETQ. This CDR3 region has 18 residues. The V and J ends lost 1 base and 4 bases, in that order; junction bases with no gene match: 12. The CDR3 nucleotides are TGCGCCAGCAGCTTGAGGTCGCGGGAGGCCCGCCTCACCGGGGAGCTGTTTTTT. As protein: CASSLRSREARLTGELFF.

The chain employs TRBV6-6 and TRBJ1-5, with a possible D match to TRBD1 (6 bases). Trimming stripped 6 bases from V and 2 bases from J, with 17 bases between. This CDR3 spans 16 amino acids. Germline V gene lookup returns CDR1 MNHNY and CDR2 SVGAGI (reference sequence). The CDR3 DNA sequence: TGTGCCAGCAGGGACGTACAGGGAAAGGGCAATCAGCCCCAGCATTTT. Translating it yields CASRDVQGKGNQPQHF.

The genes are TRBV5-4 and TRBJ2-5; D may be TRBD2 (5 bases). The CDR3 covers 13 residues. The germline V gene encodes CDR1 SGHNT and CDR2 YYREEE (reference sequence). V lost 5 bases to trimming and J lost 2 bases, with 10 bases between them. CDR3 DNA sequence: TGTGCCAGCAGAGGTGAGCGGCAAGAGACCCAGTACTTC. Translation gives CASRGERQETQYF.

The rearrangement joins TRBV14 to TRBJ2-1, with 9 bases identical to TRBD1. The CDR3 spans 15 residues. J gave up 12 bases and V 3 bases, and 12 bases lay outside the gene matches. Germline lookup yields CDR1 SGHDN and CDR2 FVKESK. DNA for the CDR3: TGTGCCAGCAGCCAGGACCCGGGACAGGGAAGAGGGCAGTTCTTC. Its translation: CASSQDPGQGRGQFF.

The chain links TRBV28 to TRBJ2-7, with D possibly TRBD2 on 9 matching bases. V was shortened by 2 bases and J by 6 bases, with 29 bases between the two germline ends. From germline, CDR1 is MDHEN and CDR2 SYDVKM. The CDR3 runs 19 residues. CDR3 loop: CASSLKGTGGLAGACEQYF. The CDR3 DNA is TGTGCCAGCAGTTTAAAGGGAACAGGGGGATTAGCGGGAGCATGCGAGCAGTACTTC. Full variable domain (missing parts from reference TRBV28 and TRBJ2-7): DVKVTQSSRYLVKRTGEKVFLECVQDMDHENMFWYRQDPGLGLRLIYFSYDVKMKEKGDIPEGYSVSREKKERFSLILESASTNQTSMYLCASSLKGTGGLAGACEQYFGPGTRLTVT.

This chain uses TRBV27 with TRBJ2-6; 10 positions match TRBD2. Germline V CDR1 and CDR2: MNHEY, SMNVEV (reference sequence). Losses at the gene ends were 5 bases for V and 0 bases for J; bases not matched to a gene: 10. The CDR3 is 19 amino acids. The CDR3: CASSQQAGGLASGANVLTF. CDR3 nucleotide sequence: TGTGCCAGCAGTCAACAAGCGGGAGGGCTCGCCTCTGGGGCCAACGTCCTGACTTTC. Drawing the rest from reference TRBV27 and TRBJ2-6, the complete variable domain is EAQVTQNPRYLITVTGKKLTVTCSQNMNHEYMSWYRQDPGLGLRQIYYSMNVEVTDKGDVPEGYKVSRKEKRNFPLILESPSPNQTSLYFCASSQQAGGLASGANVLTFGAGSRLTVL.

This clone was recorded only once. The chain joins TRBV5-4 to TRBJ1-4; tentative D call: TRBD1 (5 bases). V lost 7 bases and J 7 bases, leaving 14 bases between the germline ends. Germline values: CDR1 SGHNT, CDR2 YYREEE (reference sequence). The CDR3 loop spans 13 amino acids. Here the CDR3 reads CASGPAGGEKLFF. CDR3 in DNA: TGTGCCAGCGGGCCGGCCGGGGGTGAAAAACTGTTTTTT.

The chain uses TRBV30 and TRBJ1-4; D gene ambiguous. The CDR3 spans 15 residues. Looked up from germline, CDR1 is GTSNPN and CDR2 is SVGIG (reference sequence). V lost 0 bases to trimming and J lost 5 bases, with 13 bases between them. The DNA for the CDR3 is TGTGCCTGGAGTGTACAACGGACGGGGAATGAAAAACTGTTTTTT. This gives the protein CAWSVQRTGNEKLFF.

This chain uses TRBV2 with TRBJ2-7; 7 bases line up with TRBD1. The CDR3 length is 11 residues. Looked up from germline, CDR1 is SNHLY and CDR2 is FYNNEI. With 5 bases clipped from V and 10 bases from J, the junction kept 5 bases outside the gene matches. Here the CDR3 reads CASSPGTVQYF. The CDR3 coding sequence is TGTGCCAGCAGTCCTGGGACAGTCCAGTACTTC.

The V and J genes are TRBV19 and TRBJ1-1; D call uncertain. Looked up from germline, CDR1 is LNHDA and CDR2 is SQIVND (reference sequence). Trimming took off 5 bases at V and 1 base at J, with 11 bases between the two ends. This CDR3 comprises 14 residues. CDR3 protein: CASSPRPRNTEAFF. The CDR3 bases are TGTGCCAGTAGTCCCAGGCCTCGGAACACTGAAGCTTTCTTT.

CDR3: CASSQVSRNTEAFF. The CDR3 nucleotides read TGCGCCAGCAGCCAAGTTAGCCGGAACACTGAAGCTTTCTTT. The V and J genes are TRBV4-3 and TRBJ1-1; D ambiguous. V lost 1 base, J lost 1 base, and 7 bases lay in between. The CDR3 is 14 amino acids. In germline, CDR1 is LGHNA, CDR2 YSLEER.